This T cell receptor beta chain came from a study of T cells after somatic rescue of genetic block. Ten or more counts support this clone. Generated by immunoSEQ multiplex PCR, the TCRdb table keeps only in-frame clones and is missing some. The sample includes 85,000 to 90,000 clones, over 80% of them seen just once. This CDR3 has 14 residues. Germline-derived CDR1 and CDR2 are SGHRS and YFSETQ. With 5 bases clipped from V and 7 bases from J, the junction kept 11 bases outside the gene matches. This chain links TRBV5-1 with TRBJ2-5, with 7 bases identical to TRBD2. Sequenced input: peripheral blood mononuclear cells (PBMCs). This clonotype originated in a woman aged 18-30 years. CDR3: CASREGGRLGTQYF. CDR3 DNA sequence: TGCGCCAGCAGAGAGGGAGGGCGGCTTGGGACCCAGTACTTC.